A single sample is the source of the 29 T cell receptor beta chains below, sequenced in a study of spatial heterogeneity in lung cancer. As for time point: sample taken at primary tumor resection. Material for sequencing was whole RNA from tumor, nontumor lung or frozen PBMC, left unsorted. TCRdb processed the 5' RACE reads anew with MiXCR; each CDR3 protein has one entry. This table has over 75,000 distinct CDR3 sequences, about 20% appearing once. Source: PBMCs, taken at surgery. Every receptor here comes from a male donor with early-stage non-small cell lung cancer.

This clonotype was detected ten times or more. The J gene is TRBJ2-2, the V gene TRBV10-3, with no clear D. V was shortened by 7 bases and J by 2 bases, with 11 bases between the two germline ends. In germline, CDR1 is ENHRY, CDR2 SYGVKD. This CDR3 comprises 14 residues. The CDR3 DNA sequence: TGTGCCATCATTCCAGAAAGTAACACCGGGGAGCTGTTTTTT. Protein sequence: CAIIPESNTGELFF.

This clonotype was found a few times. The chain employs TRBV7-2 and TRBJ2-1; 11 bases fit TRBD2. The CDR3 consists of 15 residues. V lost 5 bases, J lost 5 bases, and 5 bases stayed unmatched. Germline V gives CDR1 SGHTA, CDR2 FQGNSA. The CDR3 sequence is CASSQGLADHNEQFF. The CDR3 bases are TGTGCCAGCAGCCAGGGACTAGCGGACCACAATGAGCAGTTCTTC.

This chain joins TRBV2 and TRBJ1-2; D might be TRBD1 (6 bases). Trimming left V 7 bases short and J 5 bases short, with 17 bases between. Germline assignment: CDR1 SNHLY and CDR2 FYNNEI. The CDR3 sequence is 14 residues long. The CDR3 region has the DNA TGTGCCAGCACCCTAGGGGGGGCGAGATATGGCTACACCTTC. Translating it yields CASTLGGARYGYTF.

The chain is built from TRBV4-3 and TRBJ2-5; TRBD1 agrees at 8 bases. Germline CDR1 and CDR2: LGHNA and YSLEER. CDR3 size: 16 residues. V was clipped by 4 bases and J by 4 bases; unmatched bases: 11. CDR3 nucleotides: TGCGCCAGCAGCCCCCGGACAGGGTCTCTTTTAGAGACCCAGTACTTC. Encoded protein: CASSPRTGSLLETQYF.

This clonotype was observed a single time. The chain is built from TRBV20-1 and TRBJ1-1; tentative D call: TRBD1 (5 bases). The CDR3 is 14 residues long. Trimming took 1 base from V and 1 from J, leaving 10 bases between them. Germline V lookup: CDR1 DFQATT, CDR2 SNEGSKA (reference sequence). This chain's CDR3 is CSARVGRENTEAFF. DNA for the CDR3: TGCAGTGCTAGAGTGGGCAGGGAGAACACTGAAGCTTTCTTT.

This clonotype was seen a few times. A junction end diverges from the germline sequence, so it may reflect a read error. The chain recombines TRBV20-1 with TRBJ2-3; 9 bases are shared with TRBD2. Germline V gene lookup returns CDR1 DFQATT and CDR2 SNEGSKA (reference sequence). The CDR3 has 14 residues. The CDR3 loop is CSARGGTSTDTQYF. CDR3 nucleotides: TGCAGTGCTAGAGGTGGGACTAGCACTGATACGCAGTATTTT.

This clonotype was counted a few times. The chain is built from TRBV4-2 and TRBJ2-7, with a tentative D call TRBD2 (5 bases). Germline CDR1 is LGHNA and CDR2 is YNFKEQ. Trimming took 0 bases from V and 2 from J, leaving 14 bases between them. CDR3 size: 16 residues. CDR3 loop: CASSQDAGLPTYEQYF. DNA for the CDR3: TGTGCCAGCAGCCAAGATGCAGGACTTCCAACCTACGAGCAGTACTTC.

This clonotype was counted many times. CDR3: CASSPSWRGSYNEQFF. The DNA of the CDR3 is TGTGCCAGCAGTCCCAGTTGGCGGGGCTCCTACAATGAGCAGTTCTTC. V gene TRBV28 combines with J gene TRBJ2-1; perhaps TRBD2 as D (6 bases). V lost 5 bases and J 0 bases, leaving 14 bases between the germline ends. This CDR3 spans 16 amino acids. The germline CDR1 and CDR2 sequences are MDHEN and SYDVKM.

This clonotype was recorded at least ten times. The chain links TRBV20-1 to TRBJ1-2, with TRBD1 as a possible D gene (5 bases). There are 12 residues in the CDR3. The V and J ends lost 2 bases and 11 bases respectively, with 15 bases between them. Per the germline V gene, CDR1 is DFQATT and CDR2 is SNEGSKA (reference sequence). The CDR3: CSARQGMEGYTF. CDR3 DNA sequence: TGCAGTGCTAGACAGGGAATGGAAGGATACACCTTC.

The chain carries TRBV10-3 and TRBJ1-1; D may be TRBD1 (6 bases). The CDR3 runs to 15 residues. Germline V CDR1 and CDR2: ENHRY, SYGVKD. V shed 6 bases and J shed 1 base, with 15 bases lying between them. This chain's CDR3 is CAIRARTEQNTEAFF. CDR3 sequence (DNA): TGTGCCATCAGGGCACGGACAGAGCAGAACACTGAAGCTTTCTTT.

This clonotype was seen more than once but under ten times. The chain combines TRBV2 with TRBJ2-7, with 13 bases matching TRBD2. This CDR3 comprises 15 residues. Germline V lookup: CDR1 SNHLY, CDR2 FYNNEI. Trimming cost V 7 bases and J 4 bases; bases outside gene matches: 7. Here the CDR3 DNA reads TGTGCCAGCACCCCCGGACTAGCGGGAGTGTACGAGCAGTACTTC. Translated, it gives CASTPGLAGVYEQYF.

This clonotype was seen repeatedly, ten times or more. The chain combines TRBV24-1 with TRBJ1-2; D possibly corresponds to TRBD1 (5 bases). The V and J ends lost 1 base and 4 bases respectively, with 15 bases between them. The CDR3 contains 16 residues. The V gene's germline CDR1 is KGHDR and CDR2 SFDVKD. In DNA, the CDR3 is TGTGCCACCAGTGATTTTCCGGGGCCAGAGATCTATGGCTACACCTTC. Its protein product is CATSDFPGPEIYGYTF.

The chain has TRBV28 and TRBJ1-5; 12 nucleotides agree with TRBD1. CDR1 and CDR2 (germline): MDHEN, SYDVKM. V shed 6 bases, J shed 7 bases, and the junction held 10 bases outside the gene matches. The CDR3 length is 16 residues. The CDR3 sequence: CASSRPGQGARQPQHF. The CDR3 coding sequence is TGTGCCAGCAGCCGCCCGGGACAGGGGGCTCGACAGCCCCAGCATTTT.

This clonotype was counted a few times. V is TRBV7-9 and J is TRBJ2-1; D may match TRBD1 or TRBD2 (5 bases each). The CDR3 sequence is 15 residues long. The germline gives CDR1 SEHNR, CDR2 FQNEAQ (reference sequence). V lost 1 base and J lost 5, with 12 bases in between. CDR3 sequence: CASSLGEGHHNEQFF. Written as DNA, the CDR3 is TGTGCCAGCAGCTTAGGCGAGGGGCACCACAATGAGCAGTTCTTC.

The chain recombines TRBV2 with TRBJ1-2, with D unclear. Germline CDR1 and CDR2: SNHLY and FYNNEI. The CDR3 is 14 residues long. V was pared by 6 bases and J by 2 bases, with 13 bases between. CDR3 sequence: CASREYSLNYGYTF. CDR3 nucleotide sequence: TGTGCCAGCAGGGAGTACAGTCTCAACTATGGCTACACCTTC. Complete variable domain (other parts from reference TRBV2 and TRBJ1-2): EPEVTQTPSHQVTQMGQEVILRCVPISNHLYFYWYRQILGQKVEFLVSFYNNEISEKSEIFDDQFSVERPDGSNFTLKIRSTKLEDSAMYFCASREYSLNYGYTFGSGTRLTVV.

The chain joins TRBV7-8 to TRBJ2-7, with TRBD2 identical over 11 bases. Germline V CDR1 and CDR2: SGHVS, FQNEAQ. The V segment lost 3 bases and the J segment 0 bases; nucleotides outside the gene matches: 4. This CDR3 is built from 16 residues. The DNA for the CDR3 is TGTGCCAGCAGCTTGGCTACTAGCGGGAGCTCCTACGAGCAGTACTTC. Encoded protein: CASSLATSGSSYEQYF.

In this sample, this clonotype turned up a few times. The chain carries TRBV4-1 and TRBJ2-7; D ambiguous. From germline, CDR1 is MGHRA and CDR2 YSYEKL. CDR3 size: 13 residues. Trimming removed 5 bases at V and 7 bases at J, with 15 bases between. CDR3 DNA sequence: TGCGCCAGCAGCTACACAGAAAGTCGGGAGCAGTACTTC. Amino acid sequence: CASSYTESREQYF.

This chain connects TRBV9 to TRBJ1-1; D is possibly TRBD1 (6 bases). From germline, CDR1 is SGDLS and CDR2 YYNGEE. This CDR3 contains 15 residues. Trimming removed 0 bases at V and 5 bases at J, with 14 bases between. For the CDR3, the DNA is TGTGCCAGCAGCGTAGCGGGAACAGGGAGGACTGAAGCTTTCTTT. Protein product: CASSVAGTGRTEAFF.

This clonotype was seen only a few times. The chain carries TRBV6-5 and TRBJ1-5, with D unclear. The germline CDR1 and CDR2 sequences are MNHEY and SVGAGI. Trimming cost V 2 bases and J 0 bases, with 8 bases left between them. This CDR3 contains 15 residues. The CDR3 nucleotides read TGTGCCAGCAGTTACAGGCAGGATAGCAATCAGCCCCAGCATTTT. Its translation is CASSYRQDSNQPQHF.

This clonotype has only a few counts. This chain uses TRBV18 with TRBJ2-1; 7 nucleotides match TRBD2. Trimming cost V 2 bases and J 2 bases; bases outside gene matches: 3. There are 15 residues in the CDR3. The germline CDR1 and CDR2 sequences are KGHSH and LQKENI. CDR3 DNA: TGTGCCAGCTCACCAACAGCGGGGCCCTACAATGAGCAGTTCTTC. Protein product: CASSPTAGPYNEQFF.

This clonotype occurred many times. This chain joins TRBV5-1 and TRBJ1-4, with 7 bases fitting TRBD1. This CDR3 contains 15 residues. J lost 7 bases, V lost 5 bases, and 11 bases had no gene match. CDR1 and CDR2 from the germline V gene are SGHRS and YFSETQ. The CDR3 region has the DNA TGCGCCAGCAGTTCTGCTACAGGGGCGGGTGAAAAACTGTTTTTT. Protein sequence: CASSSATGAGEKLFF.

V is TRBV20-1 and J is TRBJ2-1; possible D gene TRBD2, 5 bases. Trimming removed 0 bases at V and 3 bases at J, with 12 bases between. Germline-derived CDR1 and CDR2 are DFQATT and SNEGSKA (reference sequence). The CDR3 consists of 15 residues. The CDR3 spells CSARDGLAGYNEQFF. The CDR3 DNA reads TGCAGTGCTAGAGATGGGCTAGCTGGCTACAATGAGCAGTTCTTC.

This CDR3 is CASSARRGGAGAGELFF. CDR3 coding DNA: TGTGCCAGCAGCGCCCGGAGGGGCGGGGCGGGGGCCGGGGAGCTGTTTTTT. This chain joins TRBV11-3 and TRBJ2-2; 7 nucleotides align to TRBD2. V was pared by 5 bases and J by 6 bases, with 15 bases of the junction left unmatched. CDR1 is SGHNT, CDR2 YENEEA, per germline. The CDR3 runs to 17 residues.

V and J are TRBV27 and TRBJ1-5; TRBD1 might be the D (6 bases). CDR1 MNHEY and CDR2 SMNVEV come from the germline V gene (reference sequence). V was shortened by 5 bases and J by 0 bases, with 11 bases between the two germline ends. This CDR3 spans 15 amino acids. CDR3 nucleotides: TGTGCCAGCAGTCCGACAGGTTATAGCAATCAGCCCCAGCATTTT. Its translation: CASSPTGYSNQPQHF.

This clonotype was observed a handful of times. This chain uses TRBV20-1 with TRBJ2-1; D may correspond to TRBD1 or TRBD2 (5 bases each). CDR1 is DFQATT, CDR2 SNEGSKA, per germline (reference sequence). There are 15 residues in the CDR3. V was trimmed by 4 bases and J by 6 bases, leaving 19 bases between them. The CDR3: CSATRGRARGNEQFF. The CDR3 nucleotides are TGCAGTGCTACGAGGGGCCGGGCAAGGGGCAATGAGCAGTTCTTC.

This clonotype was counted many times. This chain links TRBV7-2 with TRBJ1-4; 7 nucleotides line up with TRBD1. This CDR3 contains 15 residues. The ends lost 5 bases at V and 5 bases at J; junction bases unmatched: 8. Germline V gene lookup returns CDR1 SGHTA and CDR2 FQGNSA. The CDR3 is CASSQQGFSNEKLFF. DNA for the CDR3: TGTGCCAGCAGCCAACAGGGGTTCTCCAATGAAAAACTGTTTTTT.

This clonotype was observed at least ten times. The V call is TRBV28, the J call TRBJ2-5; 8 bases agree with TRBD1. V dropped 5 bases and J dropped 1; count of bases not matched to a gene: 3. The CDR3 covers 14 residues. Germline V lookup: CDR1 MDHEN, CDR2 SYDVKM. Here the CDR3 DNA reads TGTGCCAGCAGTCGGGACAGGCCCCAAGAGACCCAGTACTTC. Its translation: CASSRDRPQETQYF.

This clonotype was detected ten times or more. The chain combines TRBV7-6 with TRBJ2-5; 13 bases fit TRBD2. Germline-derived CDR1 and CDR2 are SGHVS and FNYEAQ. V shed 1 base, J shed 5 bases, and the junction held 10 bases outside the gene matches. This CDR3 comprises 18 residues. CDR3 in amino acids: CASSLEGLAGSAFETQYF. As DNA, the CDR3 is TGTGCCAGCAGCTTAGAGGGACTAGCGGGATCAGCTTTCGAGACCCAGTACTTC.

This clonotype was seen many times. In DNA, the CDR3 is TGTGCCAGCAGCTCAGGGTCTGATCCCGGGGAGCTGTTTTTT. Amino acid sequence: CASSSGSDPGELFF. The chain employs TRBV9 and TRBJ2-2; maybe TRBD1 (5 bases). Trimming stripped 4 bases from V and 6 bases from J, with 13 bases between. CDR1 SGDLS and CDR2 YYNGEE come from the germline V gene. The CDR3 spans 14 residues.